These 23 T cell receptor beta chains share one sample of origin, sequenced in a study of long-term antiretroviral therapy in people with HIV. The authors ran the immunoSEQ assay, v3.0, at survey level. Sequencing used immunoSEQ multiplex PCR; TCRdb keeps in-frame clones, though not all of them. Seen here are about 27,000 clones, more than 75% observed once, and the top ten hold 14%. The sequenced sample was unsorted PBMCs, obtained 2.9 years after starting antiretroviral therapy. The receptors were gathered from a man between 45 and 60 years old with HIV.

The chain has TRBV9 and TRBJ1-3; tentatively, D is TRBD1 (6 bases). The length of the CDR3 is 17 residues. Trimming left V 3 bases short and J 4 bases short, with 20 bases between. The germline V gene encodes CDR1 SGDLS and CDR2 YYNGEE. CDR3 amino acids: CASSEGGGYRAGNTIYF. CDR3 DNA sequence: TGTGCCAGCAGCGAGGGGGGGGGATACAGGGCCGGAAACACCATATATTTT.

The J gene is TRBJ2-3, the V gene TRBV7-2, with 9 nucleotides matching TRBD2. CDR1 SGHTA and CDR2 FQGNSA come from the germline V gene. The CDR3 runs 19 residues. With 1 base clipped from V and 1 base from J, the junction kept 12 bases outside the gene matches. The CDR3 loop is CASSLVPVGLAGRTDTQYF. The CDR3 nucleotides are TGTGCCAGCAGCTTAGTCCCGGTTGGTCTAGCGGGGCGCACAGATACGCAGTATTTT.

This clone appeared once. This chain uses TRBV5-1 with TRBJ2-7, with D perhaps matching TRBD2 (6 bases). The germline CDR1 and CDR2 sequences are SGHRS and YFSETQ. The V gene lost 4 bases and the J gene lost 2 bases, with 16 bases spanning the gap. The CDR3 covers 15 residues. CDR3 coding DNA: TGCGCCAGCAGCCGAGAGGGGACTGCCGCCTACGAGCAGTACTTC. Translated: CASSREGTAAYEQYF.

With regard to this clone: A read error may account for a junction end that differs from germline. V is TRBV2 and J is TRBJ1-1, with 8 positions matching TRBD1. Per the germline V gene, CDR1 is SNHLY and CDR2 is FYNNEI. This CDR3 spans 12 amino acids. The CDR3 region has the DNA TGTGCCAGCGGTGACAGGGGAACTGAAGCTTTCTTT. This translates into CASGDRGTEAFF.

CDR3 in DNA: TGTGCCAGTAGTACCTTCTCGATGGGAAACTATGGCTACACCTTC. Translating gives CASSTFSMGNYGYTF. J is TRBJ1-2 and V is TRBV19; D is undetermined. V lost 4 bases to trimming and J lost 2 bases, with 14 bases between them. The CDR3 contains 15 residues. The germline gives CDR1 LNHDA, CDR2 SQIVND (reference sequence).

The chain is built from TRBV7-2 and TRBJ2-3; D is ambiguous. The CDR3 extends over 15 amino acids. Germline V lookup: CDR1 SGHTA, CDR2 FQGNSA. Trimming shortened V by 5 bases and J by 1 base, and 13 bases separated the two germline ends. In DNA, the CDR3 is TGTGCCAGCAGCCCCCCCGGGCGTGGCACAGATACGCAGTATTTT. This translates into CASSPPGRGTDTQYF.

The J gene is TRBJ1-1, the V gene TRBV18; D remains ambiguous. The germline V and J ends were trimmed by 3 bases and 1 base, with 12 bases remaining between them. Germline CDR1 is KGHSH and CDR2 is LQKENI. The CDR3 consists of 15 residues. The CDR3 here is CASSPSTVGNTEAFF. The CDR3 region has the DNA TGTGCCAGCTCACCCTCCACAGTCGGGAACACTGAAGCTTTCTTT.

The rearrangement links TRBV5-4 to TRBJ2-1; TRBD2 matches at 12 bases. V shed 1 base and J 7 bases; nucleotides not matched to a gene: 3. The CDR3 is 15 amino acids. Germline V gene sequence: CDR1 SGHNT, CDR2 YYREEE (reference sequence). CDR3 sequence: CASSLLAGGTNEQFF. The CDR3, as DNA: TGTGCCAGCAGCTTGCTAGCGGGGGGGACAAATGAGCAGTTCTTC.

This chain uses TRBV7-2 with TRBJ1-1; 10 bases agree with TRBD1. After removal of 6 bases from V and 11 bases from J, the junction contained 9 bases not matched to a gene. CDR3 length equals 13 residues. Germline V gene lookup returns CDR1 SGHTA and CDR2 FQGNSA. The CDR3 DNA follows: TGTGCCAGCAGACAAGACAGGGGGCTACTGGCTTTCTTT. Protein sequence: CASRQDRGLLAFF.

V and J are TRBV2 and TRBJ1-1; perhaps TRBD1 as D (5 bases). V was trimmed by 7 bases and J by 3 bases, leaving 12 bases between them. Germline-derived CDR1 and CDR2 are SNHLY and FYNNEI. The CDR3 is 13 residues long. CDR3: CASKNRMYTEAFF. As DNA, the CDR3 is TGTGCCAGCAAAAACAGGATGTACACTGAAGCTTTCTTT.

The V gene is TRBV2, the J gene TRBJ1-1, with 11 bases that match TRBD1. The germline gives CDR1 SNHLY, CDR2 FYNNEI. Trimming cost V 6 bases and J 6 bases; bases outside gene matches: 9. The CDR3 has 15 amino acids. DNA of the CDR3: TGTGCCAGCAGGGATAACCCGGGACAGGGGGCTGAAGCTTTCTTT. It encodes CASRDNPGQGAEAFF.

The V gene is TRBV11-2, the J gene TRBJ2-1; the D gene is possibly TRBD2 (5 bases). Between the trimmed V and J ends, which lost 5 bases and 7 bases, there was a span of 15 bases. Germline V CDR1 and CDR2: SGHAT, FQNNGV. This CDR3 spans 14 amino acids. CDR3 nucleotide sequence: TGTGCCAGCAGCCTGGTTATTAGGGAGAATGAGCAGTTCTTC. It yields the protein CASSLVIRENEQFF.

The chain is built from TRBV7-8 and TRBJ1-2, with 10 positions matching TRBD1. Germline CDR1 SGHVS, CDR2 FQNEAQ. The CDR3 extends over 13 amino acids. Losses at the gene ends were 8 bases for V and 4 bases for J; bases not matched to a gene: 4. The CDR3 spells CASSRTGGYGYTF. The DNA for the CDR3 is TGTGCCAGCTCCCGGACAGGGGGCTATGGCTACACCTTC.

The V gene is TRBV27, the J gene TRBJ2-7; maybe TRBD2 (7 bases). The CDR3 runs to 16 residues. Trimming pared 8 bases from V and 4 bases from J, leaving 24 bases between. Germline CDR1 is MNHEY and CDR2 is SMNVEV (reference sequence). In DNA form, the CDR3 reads TGTGCCAGCCGTGGGGGGGCCACAGGTGAAGGGTACGAGCAGTACTTC. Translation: CASRGGATGEGYEQYF.

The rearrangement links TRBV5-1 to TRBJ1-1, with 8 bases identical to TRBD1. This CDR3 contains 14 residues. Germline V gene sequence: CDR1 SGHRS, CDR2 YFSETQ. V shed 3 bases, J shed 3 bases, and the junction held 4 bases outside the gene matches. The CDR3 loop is CASSSTGEDTEAFF. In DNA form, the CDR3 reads TGCGCCAGCAGCTCGACAGGGGAAGACACTGAAGCTTTCTTT.

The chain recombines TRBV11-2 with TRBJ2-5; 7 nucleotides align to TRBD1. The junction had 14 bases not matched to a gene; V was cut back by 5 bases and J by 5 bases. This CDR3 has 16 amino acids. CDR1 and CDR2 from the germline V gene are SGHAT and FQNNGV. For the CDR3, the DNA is TGTGCCAGCAGCACCCTTACCACAGGGGTCCGGGAGACCCAGTACTTC. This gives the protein CASSTLTTGVRETQYF.

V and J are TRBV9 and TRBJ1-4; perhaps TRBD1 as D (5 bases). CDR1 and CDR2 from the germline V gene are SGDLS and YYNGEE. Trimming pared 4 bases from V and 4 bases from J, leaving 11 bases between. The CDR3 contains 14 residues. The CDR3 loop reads CASSSEGINEKLFF. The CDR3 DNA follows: TGTGCCAGCAGCTCCGAGGGGATTAATGAAAAACTGTTTTTT.

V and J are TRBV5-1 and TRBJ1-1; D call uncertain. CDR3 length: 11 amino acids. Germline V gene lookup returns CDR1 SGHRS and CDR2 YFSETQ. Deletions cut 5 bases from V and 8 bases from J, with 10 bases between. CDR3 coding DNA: TGCGCCAGCAGGGAAGGGCGAGAAGCTTTCTTT. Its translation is CASREGREAFF. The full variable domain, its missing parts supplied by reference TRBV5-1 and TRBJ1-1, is KAGVTQTPRYLIKTRGQQVTLSCSPISGHRSVSWYQQTPGQGLQFLFEYFSETQRNKGNFPGRFSGRQFSNSRSEMNVSTLELGDSALYLCASREGREAFFGQGTRLTVV.

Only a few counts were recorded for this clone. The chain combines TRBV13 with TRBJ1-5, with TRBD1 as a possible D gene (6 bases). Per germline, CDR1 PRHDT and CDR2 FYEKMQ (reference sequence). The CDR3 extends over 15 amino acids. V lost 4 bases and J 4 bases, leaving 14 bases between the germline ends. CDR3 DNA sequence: TGTGCCAGCAGCTCCTCCGCGGGGGCTAATCAGCCCCAGCATTTT. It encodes CASSSSAGANQPQHF.

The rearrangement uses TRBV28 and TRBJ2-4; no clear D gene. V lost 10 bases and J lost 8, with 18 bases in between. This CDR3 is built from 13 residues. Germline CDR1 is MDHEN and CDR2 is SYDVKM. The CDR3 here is CATRVGEEDIQYF. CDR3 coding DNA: TGTGCCACCCGGGTGGGTGAGGAAGACATTCAGTACTTC.

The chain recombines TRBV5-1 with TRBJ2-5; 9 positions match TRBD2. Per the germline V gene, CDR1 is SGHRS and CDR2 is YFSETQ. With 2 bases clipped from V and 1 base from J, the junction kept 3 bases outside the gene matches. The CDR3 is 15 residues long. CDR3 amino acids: CASSFSGGIQETQYF. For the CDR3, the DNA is TGCGCCAGCAGCTTCAGCGGGGGGATCCAAGAGACCCAGTACTTC. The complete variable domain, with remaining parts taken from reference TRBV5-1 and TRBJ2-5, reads KAGVTQTPRYLIKTRGQQVTLSCSPISGHRSVSWYQQTPGQGLQFLFEYFSETQRNKGNFPGRFSGRQFSNSRSEMNVSTLELGDSALYLCASSFSGGIQETQYFGPGTRLLVL.

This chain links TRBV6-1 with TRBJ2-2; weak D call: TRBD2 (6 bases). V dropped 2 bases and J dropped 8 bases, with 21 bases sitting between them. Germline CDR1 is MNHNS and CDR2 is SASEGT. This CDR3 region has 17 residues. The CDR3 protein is CASSEPYVVGGNGELFF. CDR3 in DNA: TGTGCCAGCAGTGAACCTTATGTTGTAGGAGGGAATGGGGAGCTGTTTTTT.

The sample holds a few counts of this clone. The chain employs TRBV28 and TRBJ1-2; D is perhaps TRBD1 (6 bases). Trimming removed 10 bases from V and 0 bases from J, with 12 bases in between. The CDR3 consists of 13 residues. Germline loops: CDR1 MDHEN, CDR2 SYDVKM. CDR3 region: CANRDKANYGYTF. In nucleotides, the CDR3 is TGTGCCAACCGGGACAAAGCTAACTATGGCTACACCTTC.